This T cell receptor (beta chain) comes out of a study of blood T cell repertoires in COVID-19. At the level of the study: Sample material is recorded as cDNA or gDNA derived from T cells, B-cell-depleted T cells, or PBMCs.

This CDR3 has 15 residues. Germline values: CDR1 LNHDA, CDR2 SQIVND (reference sequence). With 4 bases clipped from V and 7 bases from J, the junction kept 9 bases outside the gene matches. Measured with immunoSEQ multiplex PCR; TCRdb has only the in-frame clones, and not every one. The data contain roughly 160,000 clones, approximately 80% of them singletons. Grouping used clinical history reported by participants in a survey and questionnaire. Recovered Cohort 3 donors showed two negative PCRs, clearance, or symptom resolution. This sequence originates from a woman aged 60-70 years who had recovered from COVID-19. The chain combines TRBV19 with TRBJ2-1; 8 bases agree with TRBD2. The sequenced material came from PBMCs or T cells enriched from blood (not recorded which). CDR3 bases: TGTGCCAGTAGTAGTTCGCTAGCGGGCCGAAATGAGCAGTTCTTC. It specifies CASSSSLAGRNEQFF.